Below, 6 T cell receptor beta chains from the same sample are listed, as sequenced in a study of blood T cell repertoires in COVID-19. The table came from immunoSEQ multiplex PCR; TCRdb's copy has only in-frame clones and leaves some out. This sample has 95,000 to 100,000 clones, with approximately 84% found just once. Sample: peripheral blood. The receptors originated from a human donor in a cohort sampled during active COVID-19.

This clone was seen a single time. CDR3 sequence: CASSEEEINEKLFF. The DNA for the CDR3 is TGTGCCAGCAGTGAAGAAGAGATTAATGAAAAACTGTTTTTT. V usage is TRBV2 and J usage is TRBJ1-4, with D unclear. From germline, CDR1 is SNHLY and CDR2 FYNNEI. CDR3 length: 14 amino acids. Trimming took off 1 base at V and 4 bases at J, with 7 bases between the two ends.

CDR3 nucleotide sequence: TGTGCCAGCAGTATTCCGGGACAGTACTCTGGAAACACCATATATTTT. Its protein is CASSIPGQYSGNTIYF. The chain is built from TRBV28 and TRBJ1-3; 7 nucleotides line up with TRBD1. Losses at the gene ends were 5 bases for V and 0 bases for J; bases not matched to a gene: 7. Germline-derived CDR1 and CDR2 are MDHEN and SYDVKM. The CDR3 extends over 16 amino acids.

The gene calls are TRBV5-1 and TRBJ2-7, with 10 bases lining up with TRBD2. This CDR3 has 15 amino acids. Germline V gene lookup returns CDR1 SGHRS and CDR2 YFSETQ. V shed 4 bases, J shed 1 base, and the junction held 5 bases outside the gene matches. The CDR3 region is CASSQGLAVSYEQYF. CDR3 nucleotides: TGCGCCAGCAGCCAAGGACTAGCGGTTTCCTACGAGCAGTACTTC.

CDR3: CASSQDRGYEQYF. The CDR3 DNA reads as TGCGCCAGCAGCCAAGACAGGGGATACGAGCAGTACTTC. The rearrangement links TRBV4-3 to TRBJ2-7, with D possibly matching TRBD1 (6 bases). The CDR3 totals 13 residues. The germline CDR1 and CDR2 sequences are LGHNA and YSLEER. V lost 0 bases and J 4 bases, leaving 7 bases between the germline ends.

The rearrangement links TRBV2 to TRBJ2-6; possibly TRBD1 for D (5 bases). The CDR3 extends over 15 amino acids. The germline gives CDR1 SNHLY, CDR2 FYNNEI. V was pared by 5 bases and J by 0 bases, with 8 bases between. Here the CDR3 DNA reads TGTGCCAGCAGTCTAGACAGCTCTGGGGCCAACGTCCTGACTTTC. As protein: CASSLDSSGANVLTF.

This CDR3 reads CAISEQAGDTYNEQFF. CDR3 nucleotides: TGTGCCATCAGTGAGCAAGCGGGGGACACCTACAATGAGCAGTTCTTC. This rearrangement joins TRBV10-3 to TRBJ2-1; TRBD2 matches 8 bases. The J segment lost 2 bases and the V segment lost 2 bases, leaving 5 bases of the junction unmatched. CDR3 length: 16 amino acids. Per the germline V gene, CDR1 is ENHRY and CDR2 is SYGVKD.